These 22 T cell receptor beta chains were sequenced from one sample in a study of T-cell memory formation after mild COVID-19. Each CDR3 protein is one row after TCRdb ran MiXCR on the 5' RACE reads. The table records approximately 240,000 distinct CDR3 sequences, around 15% of them present only once. Sequencing was carried out using PBMCs or a T cell subset sorted from them (not recorded which). The receptors here all came from a man aged 18 to 29 who had mild COVID-19 (a few samples of this study predate the infection). Cell type and time point are not known.

The DNA of the CDR3 is TGTGCCAGCAGCTTTGGTGGACGGTGGAGAGAAGGTGAAGCTTTCTTT. Residues: CASSFGGRWREGEAFF. V gene TRBV7-2 combines with J gene TRBJ1-1; D remains ambiguous. The ends were cut back, 3 bases at V and 7 bases at J, with 21 bases in the middle. The length of the CDR3 is 16 residues. CDR1 is SGHTA and CDR2 is FQGNSA in the germline V gene.

This clonotype has only a few counts. The rearrangement uses TRBV10-3 and TRBJ2-7; TRBD1 agrees at 10 bases. The CDR3 runs 15 residues. J was trimmed by 2 bases and V by 3 bases; bases with no gene match: 4. Germline loops: CDR1 ENHRY, CDR2 SYGVKD. This CDR3 is CAISDAGTGAYEQYV. In DNA form, the CDR3 reads TGTGCCATCAGTGATGCCGGGACAGGGGCCTACGAGCAGTACGTC.

The chain links TRBV12-3 or TRBV12-4 to TRBJ1-1; 7 bases match TRBD1. The CDR3 spans 15 residues. V gave up 2 bases and J gave up 5 bases; unmatched junction bases: 8. CDR3 sequence: CASSLRGQGGTEAFF. CDR3 coding DNA: TGTGCCAGCAGTTTAAGGGGGCAGGGCGGAACTGAAGCTTTCTTT.

Here the CDR3 reads CASSLAISGVSTDTQYF. The DNA for the CDR3 is TGTGCCAGCAGTTTAGCCATATCCGGGGTGAGCACAGATACGCAGTATTTT. V usage is TRBV28 and J usage is TRBJ2-3, with D perhaps TRBD2 (5 bases). CDR1 and CDR2 from the germline V gene are MDHEN and SYDVKM. This CDR3 contains 17 residues. Trimming took 2 bases from V and 0 from J, leaving 15 bases between them.

This clonotype occurred a few times. This rearrangement joins TRBV10-3 to TRBJ2-1; TRBD2 agrees at 8 bases. The J segment lost 4 bases and the V segment lost 6 bases, leaving 8 bases of the junction unmatched. The CDR3 consists of 15 residues. Per germline, CDR1 ENHRY and CDR2 SYGVKD. The CDR3 sequence is CAISDTSGAYNEQFF. Written as DNA, the CDR3 is TGTGCCATCAGCGACACTAGCGGAGCTTACAATGAGCAGTTCTTC.

The gene calls are TRBV7-2 and TRBJ2-3; 8 bases fit TRBD2. Germline V CDR1 and CDR2: SGHTA, FQGNSA. The CDR3 has 14 amino acids. Trimming took 5 bases from V and 6 from J; bases not matched to a gene: 7. CDR3 sequence: CASSPRGGPDTQYF. CDR3 bases: TGTGCCAGCAGCCCCCGGGGGGGTCCGGATACGCAGTATTTT.

Only a few counts were recorded for this clonotype. The rearrangement uses TRBV4-1 and TRBJ2-4, with 10 bases lining up with TRBD2. Germline-derived CDR1 and CDR2 are MGHRA and YSYEKL. CDR3 length: 14 residues. J gave up 8 bases and V 6 bases, and 7 bases lay outside the gene matches. The CDR3 region is CASSAGTSVDIQYF. The CDR3 DNA is TGCGCCAGCAGTGCCGGGACTAGCGTCGACATTCAGTACTTC.

This clonotype was seen a handful of times. The V call is TRBV19, the J call TRBJ1-1; tentative D call: TRBD1 (5 bases). Trimming cost V 6 bases and J 4 bases, with 15 bases left between them. Germline V gives CDR1 LNHDA, CDR2 SQIVND (reference sequence). This CDR3 spans 14 amino acids. This chain's CDR3 is CASRKNPGTTEAFF. The CDR3 DNA reads TGTGCCAGTAGAAAAAACCCCGGGACCACTGAAGCTTTCTTT.

The chain recombines TRBV5-5 with TRBJ1-1; weak D call: TRBD1 (5 bases). Germline values: CDR1 SGHKS, CDR2 YYEKEE (reference sequence). This CDR3 has 14 residues. V was shortened by 4 bases and J by 6 bases, with 16 bases between the two germline ends. DNA of the CDR3: TGTGCCAGCAGCCAGAGGGCAGGGTTACCTGAAGCTTTCTTT. This gives the protein CASSQRAGLPEAFF. The full variable domain, with the rest looked up from reference TRBV5-5 and TRBJ1-1, is DAGVTQSPTHLIKTRGQQVTLRCSPISGHKSVSWYQQVLGQGPQFIFQYYEKEERGRGNFPDRFSARQFPNYSSELNVNALLLGDSALYLCASSQRAGLPEAFFGQGTRLTVV.

The table lists this clonotype with many counts. V usage is TRBV7-9 and J usage is TRBJ2-3; maybe TRBD1 (5 bases). This CDR3 has 14 residues. The V end lost 5 bases, the J end lost 4 bases, and 13 bases lay between the germline ends. Germline lookup yields CDR1 SEHNR and CDR2 FQNEAQ (reference sequence). The DNA for the CDR3 is TGTGCCAGCAGCACTGGACAAGTCCCAGATACGCAGTATTTT. It is translated as CASSTGQVPDTQYF.

This clonotype has just a few counts. This chain links TRBV20-1 with TRBJ2-2, with D possibly TRBD1 on 5 matching bases. Trimming pared 0 bases from V and 7 bases from J, leaving 9 bases between. The CDR3 is 13 residues long. In germline, CDR1 is DFQATT, CDR2 SNEGSKA (reference sequence). CDR3 nucleotide sequence: TGCAGTGCTAGAGATCACAGGATCGGGGAGCTGTTTTTT. Translation gives CSARDHRIGELFF.

This clonotype was counted between two and nine times. V is TRBV20-1 and J is TRBJ2-5; D is uncertain. From germline, CDR1 is DFQATT and CDR2 SNEGSKA (reference sequence). V was trimmed by 5 bases and J by 13 bases, leaving 17 bases between them. This CDR3 has 11 residues. DNA of the CDR3: TGCAGTGCTCTTGACGGCGGTATAACGTACTTC. This encodes CSALDGGITYF.

A few counts support this clonotype. The chain couples TRBV20-1 to TRBJ2-5; TRBD1 or TRBD2 may be the D gene (5 bases each). V lost 5 bases and J 5 bases, leaving 12 bases between the germline ends. Germline assignment: CDR1 DFQATT and CDR2 SNEGSKA (reference sequence). There are 12 residues in the CDR3. CDR3 loop: CSAVGWGETQYF. The DNA of the CDR3 is TGCAGTGCTGTTGGGTGGGGGGAGACCCAGTACTTC.

The chain recombines TRBV5-1 with TRBJ2-2; 7 bases are a match to TRBD1. The V gene end was trimmed by 4 bases and the J gene end by 2 bases; junction bases not matched to a gene: 5. This CDR3 has 15 amino acids. CDR1 and CDR2 (germline): SGHRS, YFSETQ. The CDR3 coding sequence is TGCGCCAGCAGCCAAGGGACAGTTAACACCGGGGAGCTGTTTTTT. Protein product: CASSQGTVNTGELFF.

CDR3 in DNA: TGCAGTGCTCTCGGGACTAGCTTCCACAATGAGCAGTTCTTC. Its translation is CSALGTSFHNEQFF. The chain links TRBV20-1 to TRBJ2-1, with 9 bases identical to TRBD2. The CDR3 loop spans 14 amino acids. Trimming cost V 5 bases and J 5 bases; bases outside gene matches: 7. Looked up from germline, CDR1 is DFQATT and CDR2 is SNEGSKA (reference sequence).

The table lists this clonotype with a few counts. The chain combines TRBV7-2 with TRBJ2-4; either TRBD1 or TRBD2 may supply D (5 bases each). Germline V gene lookup returns CDR1 SGHTA and CDR2 FQGNSA. The length of the CDR3 is 16 residues. The V end was cut by 5 bases, the J end by 8 bases, with 22 bases between. The CDR3 spells CASSPRGGLKLDIQYF. The CDR3 DNA is TGTGCCAGCAGCCCCCGGGGCGGGTTAAAATTGGACATTCAGTACTTC.

The rearrangement links TRBV25-1 to TRBJ1-2; a weak D match, TRBD1 (5 bases). Germline CDR1 MGHDK, CDR2 SYGVNS. Trimming removed 0 bases from V and 6 bases from J, with 11 bases in between. The CDR3 length is 14 residues. The CDR3 DNA sequence: TGTGCCAGCAGTGAATATTGGGACGTACATGGCTACACCTTC. Residues: CASSEYWDVHGYTF.

The chain has TRBV7-2 and TRBJ2-1; TRBD2 is a possible D gene (6 bases). Germline V CDR1 and CDR2: SGHTA, FQGNSA. Trimming shortened V by 3 bases and J by 12 bases, and 15 bases separated the two germline ends. The CDR3 totals 13 residues. The CDR3 nucleotides read TGTGCCAGCAGCTTGGCTATGGTGGGAGGGCAGTTCTTC. The encoded protein is CASSLAMVGGQFF.

As DNA, the CDR3 is TGTGCCAGCAGTTCCGACTTCACAGATACGCAGTATTTT. Residues: CASSSDFTDTQYF. The V gene is TRBV28, the J gene TRBJ2-3, with D unclear. Germline CDR1 is MDHEN and CDR2 is SYDVKM. Trimming stripped 4 bases from V and 2 bases from J, with 7 bases between. The CDR3 is 13 residues long.

J is TRBJ1-1 and V is TRBV5-1; 7 bases match TRBD1. This CDR3 contains 14 residues. Germline CDR1 reads SGHRS; CDR2 reads YFSETQ. The ends lost 4 bases at V and 0 bases at J; junction bases unmatched: 3. The CDR3: CASSKTGLNTEAFF. CDR3 nucleotides: TGCGCCAGCAGCAAGACAGGGCTGAACACTGAAGCTTTCTTT.

Details on this clonotype: A junction end diverges from the germline sequence, so it may reflect a read error. The genes are TRBV12-3 or TRBV12-4 and TRBJ2-2; 9 bases line up with TRBD2. CDR3 length: 15 amino acids. This CDR3 reads CASRLAGAFTGELFF. The CDR3 coding sequence is TGTGCCAGCAGATTAGCGGGGGCCTTCACCGGGGAGCTGTTTTTT.

This clonotype was observed a handful of times. The rearrangement links TRBV20-1 to TRBJ2-1; 7 nucleotides align to TRBD1. The trim removed 6 bases at V and 5 bases at J, leaving 13 bases unmatched. The germline CDR1 and CDR2 sequences are DFQATT and SNEGSKA (reference sequence). The CDR3 consists of 15 residues. The CDR3 coding sequence is TGCAGTGCGCTACAACAGGGGAAAGTCCACAATGAGCAGTTCTTC. Translating it yields CSALQQGKVHNEQFF.